Presented here are 9 T cell receptor beta chains from one specimen sequenced in a study of read filtering for tumor transcriptome and immune sequencing. The library was built from about 400 ng RNA with molecular barcoded adaptors for alpha/delta and beta/gamma chains. TCRdb itself ran the reads through MiXCR, one entry per CDR3 protein. Here the sample spans about 60,000 distinct CDR3 sequences, roughly 14% being singletons. The sequenced sample was a population of CD138-negative cells sorted from bone marrow. These receptors all come from a donor at least 40 years old with multiple myeloma.

About this clonotype itself: This may come from a read error, since a much larger clone is one base off. CDR3 protein: CAGSLGSFNQPQHF. The CDR3 nucleotides read TGTGCCGGCAGCTTAGGCAGCTTCAATCAGCCCCAGCATTTT. V usage is TRBV11-2 and J usage is TRBJ1-5; D gene unclear. Germline V CDR1 and CDR2: SGHAT, FQNNGV. The CDR3 runs 14 residues.

This clonotype was counted between two and nine times. The junction does not match germline at one end; this may be a read error. The chain is built from TRBV5-1 and TRBJ2-2; 12 bases are a match to TRBD2. The CDR3 totals 17 residues. Germline-derived CDR1 and CDR2 are SGHRS and YFSETQ. The CDR3 bases are TGTGCCAGCAGCTTCACTAGCGGGGGGACCACCACCGGGGAGCTGTTTTTT. Amino acid sequence: CASSFTSGGTTTGELFF.

The V and J genes are TRBV28 and TRBJ2-1; TRBD2 agrees at 10 bases. Per the germline V gene, CDR1 is MDHEN and CDR2 is SYDVKM. V shed 8 bases and J 4 bases; nucleotides not matched to a gene: 5. The CDR3 has 14 residues. Here the CDR3 DNA reads TGTGCCAGCTTACTAGCGGGAAAGTACAATGAGCAGTTCTTC. It encodes CASLLAGKYNEQFF.

This clonotype was counted at least ten times. J is TRBJ2-1 and V is TRBV2; a possible D gene is TRBD2 (6 bases). V was shortened by 4 bases and J by 8 bases, with 12 bases between the two germline ends. CDR3 size: 13 residues. CDR1 and CDR2 from the germline V gene are SNHLY and FYNNEI. CDR3 sequence: CASSGRREHEQFF. As DNA, the CDR3 is TGTGCCAGCAGTGGTCGACGGGAGCATGAGCAGTTCTTC.

This clonotype has a count of ten or more. The chain combines TRBV29-1 with TRBJ1-2; D is possibly TRBD1 (6 bases). This CDR3 is built from 13 residues. CDR1 is SQVTM, CDR2 ANQGSEA, per germline. Trimming left V 3 bases short and J 4 bases short, with 12 bases between. The CDR3 reads CSVDPGATYGYTF. For the CDR3, the DNA is TGCAGCGTTGATCCAGGGGCTACCTATGGCTACACCTTC.

As concerns this clonotype: Since a much larger clone is just one base distant, this may be a read error. V and J are TRBV5-1 and TRBJ2-3; D ambiguous. CDR1 SGHRS and CDR2 YFSETQ come from the germline V gene. The CDR3 runs 16 residues. CDR3 DNA: TGCGCCAGCAGCTTGGAAGGATCCAGTTTCACAGATACGCGGTATTTT. This codes for CASSLEGSSFTDTRYF.

This clonotype was counted at least ten times. The chain carries TRBV6-5 and TRBJ2-5; 8 nucleotides match TRBD2. This CDR3 is 15 amino acids long. Looked up from germline, CDR1 is MNHEY and CDR2 is SVGAGI. After removal of 8 bases from V and 1 base from J, the junction contained 9 bases not matched to a gene. The CDR3 DNA sequence: TGTGCCAGCCCCCCACTAGCGGAGACCCAAGAGACCCAGTACTTC. As protein: CASPPLAETQETQYF.

This clonotype was seen at least ten times. The chain links TRBV29-1 to TRBJ2-5; possibly TRBD1 or TRBD2 for D (5 bases each). CDR1 is SQVTM, CDR2 ANQGSEA, per germline. Trimming pared 5 bases from V and 4 bases from J, leaving 17 bases between. The CDR3 contains 14 residues. CDR3 protein: CSVPPGLGTETQYF. The CDR3 coding sequence is TGCAGCGTTCCCCCGGGCCTTGGGACAGAGACCCAGTACTTC.

This clonotype was seen ten or more times. V usage is TRBV12-3 or TRBV12-4 and J usage is TRBJ1-5; a weak D match, TRBD1 (5 bases). The CDR3 is 15 residues long. The germline V and J ends were trimmed by 1 base and 2 bases, with 9 bases remaining between them. For the CDR3, the DNA is TGTGCCAGCAGTTTAGACCAGGGTGGCAATCAGCCCCAGCATTTT. Encoded protein: CASSLDQGGNQPQHF.